This T cell receptor (beta chain) is drawn from a study of blood T cells in healthy people across ages. Study results and caveats: Total diversity from one million sequenced T cells was likely underestimated. Shifts in expanded clonotypes may have been confounded by donor CMV status, which was unknown.

This clonotype was detected a few times. Its target is not known. The total RNA that was extracted per sample amounted to at least 5 micrograms. Germline-derived CDR1 and CDR2 are DFQATT and SNEGSKA (reference sequence). V lost 0 bases to trimming and J lost 6 bases, with 15 bases between them. The CDR3 totals 15 residues. A sample-barcoded 5' primer and a J-beta primer mix were used in a second PCR of roughly 6 to 11 cycles. The authors tagged each cDNA molecule using a template-switch adaptor with 12 random nucleotides. From the 5' RACE reads, TCRdb called clonotypes with MiXCR, one entry per CDR3 protein. The sample yields 1.5 million or so distinct CDR3 sequences, around 42% seen once.

This TCR came from a woman younger than 30 in good health. The chain couples TRBV20-1 to TRBJ1-5; possibly TRBD1 for D (5 bases). The source material was blood. CDR3 region: CSARDFGQVGQPQHF. The DNA of the CDR3 is TGCAGTGCTAGAGATTTCGGACAAGTTGGTCAGCCCCAGCATTTT.